Included here is one TCR beta chain sequence, with context. This table comes from immunoSEQ multiplex PCR, and its TCRdb copy is limited to in-frame clones, with some not included. The profile covers fewer than 300,000 clones, with around nine tenths appearing a single time and approximately 9.8% taken by the ten largest. The sample belongs to a study of blood T cell repertoires in COVID-19. Study details: COVID-19 samples, acute and convalescent, were from the United States, Italy and Spain.

The source material was peripheral blood. The sequence was obtained from a man in his forties who had recovered from COVID-19.

CDR3 nucleotide sequence: TGTGCCAGCAGGGGGACCGGCGGGAGGGCCGGAGAGCAGTACTTC. It is translated as CASRGTGGRAGEQYF. The chain employs TRBV7-6 and TRBJ2-7, with 9 bases that match TRBD2. This CDR3 has 15 amino acids. Germline V gives CDR1 SGHVS, CDR2 FNYEAQ. The ends lost 6 bases at V and 7 bases at J; junction bases unmatched: 13.